One sample yielded the 28 T cell receptor beta chains listed below, sequenced in a study. TRBV12-4/TRBJ1-2 clonotypes were amplified with adaptor-ligated barcode primers. TCRdb re-called the multiplex PCR reads through MiXCR, storing one row per CDR3 protein. The sample lists 1,500 to 2,500 distinct CDR3 sequences, around 1.4% seen once, with about 19% in the top ten. Material: naive CD4+ T cells sorted from blood. Subset described: naive CD4+ T cells, CD4+CD45RA+CD25-. The receptors here all came from a female donor with breast cancer.

This clonotype was seen ten or more times. The chain combines TRBV12-3 or TRBV12-4 with TRBJ1-2, with a possible D match to TRBD1 (6 bases). Between the trimmed V and J ends, which lost 6 bases and 5 bases, there was a span of 13 bases. CDR3 size: 13 residues. The CDR3 nucleotides read TGTGCCAGCAGCAGGGACACTTATTATGGCTACACCTTC. It codes for CASSRDTYYGYTF.

This clonotype is medium-sized. The V and J genes are TRBV12-3 or TRBV12-4 and TRBJ1-2; D unclear. Trimming stripped 8 bases from V and 4 bases from J, with 14 bases between. This CDR3 has 13 amino acids. DNA of the CDR3: TGTGCCAGCGCCTTTAAAGTTGGCTATGGCTACACCTTC. Translated, it gives CASAFKVGYGYTF.

By share, this clonotype counts as large. The chain carries TRBV12-3 or TRBV12-4 and TRBJ1-2; a weak D match, TRBD1 (6 bases). This CDR3 is 14 amino acids long. V lost 8 bases and J lost 1, with 14 bases in between. The CDR3 bases are TGTGCCAGCGGCTCTCCAGGGGTTAACTATGGCTACACCTTC. It yields the protein CASGSPGVNYGYTF.

In its sample, this clonotype ranks as medium-sized. The V and J genes are TRBV12-3 or TRBV12-4 and TRBJ1-2; D is undetermined. The V end lost 2 bases, the J end lost 0 bases, and 7 bases lay between the germline ends. The CDR3 is made up of 14 amino acids. The CDR3 DNA follows: TGTGCCAGCAGTTTAAACGGAGCTAACTATGGCTACACCTTC. It translates to CASSLNGANYGYTF.

This clonotype was detected many times. V and J are TRBV12-3 or TRBV12-4 and TRBJ1-2; the D is unclear. The CDR3 extends over 13 amino acids. Deletions cut 6 bases from V and 2 bases from J, with 10 bases between. CDR3: CASSQSVNYGYTF. For the CDR3, the DNA is TGTGCCAGCAGCCAATCAGTAAACTATGGCTACACCTTC.

This clonotype was detected only a few times. This chain uses TRBV12-3 or TRBV12-4 with TRBJ1-2, with D perhaps matching TRBD1 (6 bases). The CDR3 is 13 amino acids. V shed 6 bases and J shed 2 bases, with 10 bases lying between them. The CDR3 DNA reads as TGTGCCAGCAGGCCAGGACAGAACTATGGCTACACCTTC. Its translation: CASRPGQNYGYTF.

In its sample, this clonotype ranks as medium-sized. This chain joins TRBV12-3 or TRBV12-4 and TRBJ1-2; D remains unclear. CDR3 size: 14 residues. The ends were cut back, 0 bases at V and 3 bases at J, with 8 bases in the middle. The CDR3 spells CASSLAGSYYGYTF. In nucleotides, the CDR3 is TGTGCCAGCAGTTTAGCGGGCAGTTACTATGGCTACACCTTC.

By sample share, this clonotype is medium-sized (0.01 to 0.1%). The genes are TRBV12-3 or TRBV12-4 and TRBJ1-2; D is uncertain. This CDR3 region has 12 residues. V was pared by 6 bases and J by 8 bases, with 13 bases between. For the CDR3, the DNA is TGTGCCAGCAGCCGCGAGGGTTTAGGCTACACCTTC. Translation: CASSREGLGYTF.

This clonotype is labeled medium-sized (0.01 to 0.1%). The rearrangement joins TRBV12-3 or TRBV12-4 to TRBJ1-2; a weak D match, TRBD1 (5 bases). The CDR3 loop spans 13 amino acids. Trimming shortened V by 2 bases and J by 3 bases, and 7 bases separated the two germline ends. Written as DNA, the CDR3 is TGTGCCAGCAGTTTACAGGGTTACTATGGCTACACCTTC. Protein product: CASSLQGYYGYTF.

By sample fraction, this clonotype is large (0.1 to 1%). As DNA, the CDR3 is TGTGCCAGCAGCAGCCAGGGACCGGCATATGGCTACACCTTC. This sequence encodes CASSSQGPAYGYTF. This rearrangement joins TRBV12-3 or TRBV12-4 to TRBJ1-2; the D gene is possibly TRBD1 (5 bases). Deletions cut 6 bases from V and 5 bases from J, with 16 bases between. The CDR3 contains 14 residues.

This clonotype is medium-sized within its sample. The chain employs TRBV12-3 or TRBV12-4 and TRBJ1-2, with D hard to call. The CDR3 is 11 amino acids. Between the trimmed V and J ends, which lost 8 bases and 8 bases, there was a span of 12 bases. The CDR3 sequence: CASSRAWGYTF. The CDR3 bases are TGTGCCAGCTCGAGGGCCTGGGGCTACACCTTC.

This clonotype is labeled medium-sized. The rearrangement links TRBV12-3 or TRBV12-4 to TRBJ1-2; D unresolved. CDR3 size: 11 residues. Trimming removed 5 bases from V and 8 bases from J, with 9 bases in between. Here the CDR3 DNA reads TGTGCCAGCAGTCTAGGTTCCGGCTACACCTTC. Protein: CASSLGSGYTF.

By its share, this clonotype is medium-sized. The chain is built from TRBV12-3 or TRBV12-4 and TRBJ1-2, with TRBD1 matching over 8 bases. The ends lost 4 bases at V and 3 bases at J; junction bases unmatched: 4. This CDR3 has 14 residues. Here the CDR3 DNA reads TGTGCCAGCAGTTCTAGGGACAGGTACTATGGCTACACCTTC. Translated: CASSSRDRYYGYTF.

The J gene is TRBJ1-2, the V gene TRBV12-3 or TRBV12-4; D uncertain. The V end lost 10 bases, the J end lost 4 bases, and 10 bases lay between the germline ends. The CDR3 is 11 amino acids. The CDR3 here is CATGRGYGYTF. CDR3 nucleotide sequence: TGTGCCACCGGGCGCGGCTATGGCTACACCTTC.

In its sample, this clonotype ranks as medium-sized (0.01 to 0.1%). This chain joins TRBV12-3 or TRBV12-4 and TRBJ1-2, with 7 bases matching TRBD1. Unmatched junction bases numbered 7, after V lost 5 bases and J lost 4 bases. This CDR3 contains 14 residues. The CDR3 loop is CASSRQGGLYGYTF. The CDR3 nucleotides are TGTGCCAGCAGTCGACAGGGCGGACTCTATGGCTACACCTTC.

This clonotype qualifies as medium-sized. V and J are TRBV12-3 or TRBV12-4 and TRBJ1-2; a weak D match, TRBD1 (5 bases). The V end was cut by 1 base, the J end by 5 bases, with 8 bases between. The CDR3 is made up of 13 amino acids. CDR3 residues: CASSLVRAYGYTF. The CDR3 coding sequence is TGTGCCAGCAGTTTAGTCAGGGCTTATGGCTACACCTTC.

This clonotype is termed medium-sized (0.01 to 0.1%). This chain joins TRBV12-3 or TRBV12-4 and TRBJ1-2; D unclear. The CDR3 is 10 residues long. Trimming shortened V by 2 bases and J by 8 bases, and 3 bases separated the two germline ends. This CDR3 reads CASSLYGYTF. The CDR3 nucleotides read TGTGCCAGCAGTTTATACGGCTACACCTTC.

By proportion, this clonotype is medium-sized. The chain couples TRBV12-3 or TRBV12-4 to TRBJ1-2; D unclear. This CDR3 is built from 13 residues. Trimming took 5 bases from V and 2 from J, leaving 9 bases between them. The CDR3 reads CASSPQTNYGYTF. In DNA, the CDR3 is TGTGCCAGCAGTCCACAGACGAACTATGGCTACACCTTC.

By sample fraction, this clonotype is medium-sized. The V gene is TRBV12-3 or TRBV12-4, the J gene TRBJ1-2; D perhaps matches TRBD1 (6 bases). Deletions cut 6 bases from V and 8 bases from J, with 16 bases between. CDR3 length equals 13 residues. CDR3 in DNA: TGTGCCAGCAGCCCACAGGGTCTGCGAGGCTACACCTTC. It codes for CASSPQGLRGYTF.

In this sample, this clonotype is medium-sized. The rearrangement joins TRBV12-3 or TRBV12-4 to TRBJ1-2; no reliable D call. V was pared by 6 bases and J by 4 bases, with 12 bases between. This CDR3 comprises 13 residues. The CDR3 reads CASSQNNVYGYTF. CDR3 nucleotides: TGTGCCAGCAGCCAGAACAACGTCTATGGCTACACCTTC.

J is TRBJ1-2 and V is TRBV12-3 or TRBV12-4; D gene uncertain. Trimming pared 10 bases from V and 0 bases from J, leaving 12 bases between. The CDR3 spans 13 residues. CDR3 loop: CATATVPNYGYTF. CDR3 DNA sequence: TGTGCCACCGCGACGGTACCTAACTATGGCTACACCTTC.

This clonotype was seen a few times. The chain employs TRBV12-3 or TRBV12-4 and TRBJ1-2; D is uncertain. This CDR3 contains 12 residues. V lost 4 bases to trimming and J lost 4 bases, with 7 bases between them. CDR3 bases: TGTGCCAGCAGTTGGCGGAGCTATGGCTACACCTTC. This sequence encodes CASSWRSYGYTF.

This clonotype rates as medium-sized (0.01 to 0.1%). The chain combines TRBV12-3 or TRBV12-4 with TRBJ1-2, with TRBD1 matching 9 bases. Trimming at V came to 2 bases and at J to 1 base, leaving 2 bases not matched to a gene. The CDR3 sequence is 15 residues long. CDR3 nucleotides: TGTGCCAGCAGTTTATTGGGACAGGGTAACTATGGCTACACCTTC. Translated, it gives CASSLLGQGNYGYTF.

The chain couples TRBV12-3 or TRBV12-4 to TRBJ1-2, with no clear D. V was trimmed by 3 bases and J by 5 bases, leaving 13 bases between them. The CDR3 is 14 amino acids. CDR3 in DNA: TGTGCCAGCAGTTTCGTAGGGAGTCAATATGGCTACACCTTC. This encodes CASSFVGSQYGYTF.

This clonotype is labeled medium-sized. The chain couples TRBV12-3 or TRBV12-4 to TRBJ1-2, with D unclear. This CDR3 contains 12 residues. V lost 7 bases to trimming and J lost 7 bases, with 13 bases between them. Here the CDR3 reads CASTQRAGGYTF. CDR3 coding DNA: TGTGCCAGCACCCAGAGGGCGGGTGGCTACACCTTC.

This clonotype was recorded at least ten times. The chain joins TRBV12-3 or TRBV12-4 to TRBJ1-2, with TRBD1 identical over 8 bases. CDR3 length: 17 amino acids. V lost 5 bases to trimming and J lost 6 bases; unmatched junction nucleotides: 17. The CDR3 bases are TGTGCCAGCAGTCTCCTTGACGGGACAGGACCAAGGGATGGCTACACCTTC. The encoded protein is CASSLLDGTGPRDGYTF.

By proportion, this clonotype is medium-sized. The J gene is TRBJ1-2, the V gene TRBV12-3 or TRBV12-4; possibly TRBD1 for D (6 bases). V was trimmed by 3 bases and J by 8 bases, leaving 10 bases between them. CDR3 length: 12 amino acids. CDR3 nucleotides: TGTGCCAGCAGTTTCGACAGGCGAGGCTACACCTTC. Translation gives CASSFDRRGYTF.

This clonotype came up many times. The chain is built from TRBV12-3 or TRBV12-4 and TRBJ1-2; D is unresolved. Between the trimmed V and J ends, which lost 1 base and 8 bases, there was a span of 5 bases. The CDR3 contains 11 residues. CDR3 in amino acids: CASSLVGGYTF. The CDR3 coding sequence is TGTGCCAGCAGTTTAGTCGGCGGCTACACCTTC.